This T cell receptor (beta chain) was captured by sequencing in a study of early stage breast cancer tumors. Study background: Of some 17 invasive breast tumors, about a dozen were hormone receptor-positive, HER2-negative.

Measured with immunoSEQ multiplex PCR; TCRdb has only the in-frame clones, and not every one. The sample lists around 71,000 clones; around four fifths were seen once. This TCR came from a person between 60 and 70 years old with breast cancer. Sequenced input: blood.

CDR3 bases: TGTGCCAGCTCACCTTCATCAGGCGTGGACGAGCAGTACTTC. Amino acid sequence: CASSPSSGVDEQYF. This chain joins TRBV18 and TRBJ2-7; D gene unclear. This CDR3 is built from 14 residues. Germline V lookup: CDR1 KGHSH, CDR2 LQKENI. V was clipped by 3 bases and J by 5 bases, with 14 bases between them. The full variable domain, its missing parts supplied by reference TRBV18 and TRBJ2-7, is NAGVMQNPRHLVRRRGQEARLRCSPMKGHSHVYWYRQLPEEGLKFMVYLQKENIIDESGMPKERFSAEFPKEGPSILRIQQVVRGDSAAYFCASSPSSGVDEQYFGPGTRLTVT.